This T cell receptor (beta chain) was profiled in a study of T-cell memory formation after mild COVID-19. General observations from the study: Contracting CD8+ clones were enriched in EMRA, CD4+ mainly in CM and EM. Day 15 to 85 contracting clones showed balanced CD4/CD8; later expanders leaned CD4+.

This clonotype was picked up a small number of times. The antigen is unknown. TCRdb reanalysed the 5' RACE reads using MiXCR and keeps one entry per CDR3 protein. The data hold tens of thousands of distinct CDR3 sequences, with over 15% observed a single time. The CDR3 covers 17 residues. V was pared by 0 bases and J by 8 bases, with 4 bases of the junction left unmatched. Germline V gene sequence: CDR1 SGHVS, CDR2 FNYEAQ. The receptor comes from an adult woman who had mild COVID-19 (a few samples of this study predate the infection). Cell type and time point are not known. What was sequenced was PBMCs or a T cell subset sorted from them (not recorded which). This sequence joins TRBV7-6 and TRBJ2-1; TRBD2 matches at 16 bases. DNA of the CDR3: TGTGCCAGCAGCTTAGCCGGGACTAGCGGGGGGGTCGATGAGCAGTTCTTC. The encoded protein is CASSLAGTSGGVDEQFF.